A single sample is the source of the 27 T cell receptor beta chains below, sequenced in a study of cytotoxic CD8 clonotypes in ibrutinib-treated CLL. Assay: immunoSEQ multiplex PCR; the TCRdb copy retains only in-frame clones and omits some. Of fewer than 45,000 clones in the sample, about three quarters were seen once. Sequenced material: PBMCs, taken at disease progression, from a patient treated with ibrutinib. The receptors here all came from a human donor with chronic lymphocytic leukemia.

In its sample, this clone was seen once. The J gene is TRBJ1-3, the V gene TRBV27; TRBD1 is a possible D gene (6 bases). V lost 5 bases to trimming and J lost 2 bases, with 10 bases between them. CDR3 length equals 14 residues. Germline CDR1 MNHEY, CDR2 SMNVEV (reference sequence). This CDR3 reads CASSPQGTGNTIYF. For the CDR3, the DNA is TGTGCCAGCAGTCCACAGGGAACTGGAAACACCATATATTTT.

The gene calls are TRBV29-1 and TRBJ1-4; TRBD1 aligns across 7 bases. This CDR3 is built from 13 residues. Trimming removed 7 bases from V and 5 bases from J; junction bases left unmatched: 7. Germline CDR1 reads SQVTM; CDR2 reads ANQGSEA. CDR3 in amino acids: CSARDSPNEKLFF. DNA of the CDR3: TGCAGCGCTCGGGACAGCCCCAATGAAAAACTGTTTTTT.

CDR3 DNA: TGTGCCAGCTCACCCCGGGCCCGACAGGGGGGGGACATTCAGTACTTC. Residues: CASSPRARQGGDIQYF. The chain uses TRBV18 and TRBJ2-4, with TRBD1 identical over 9 bases. Germline V gene lookup returns CDR1 KGHSH and CDR2 LQKENI. Losses at the gene ends were 3 bases for V and 8 bases for J; bases not matched to a gene: 11. The CDR3 loop spans 16 amino acids.

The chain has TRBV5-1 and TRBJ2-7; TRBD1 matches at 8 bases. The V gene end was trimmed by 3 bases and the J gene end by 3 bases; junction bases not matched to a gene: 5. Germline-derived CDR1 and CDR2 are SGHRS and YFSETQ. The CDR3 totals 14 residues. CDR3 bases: TGCGCCAGCAGCTCACCGGGACAGGACTACGAGCAGTACTTC. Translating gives CASSSPGQDYEQYF.

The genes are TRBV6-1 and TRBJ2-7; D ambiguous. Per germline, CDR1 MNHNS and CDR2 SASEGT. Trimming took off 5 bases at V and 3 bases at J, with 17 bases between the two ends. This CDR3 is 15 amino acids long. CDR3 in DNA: TGTGCCAGCAGTACCGGGTCCCTGTTAAACTACGAGCAGTACTTC. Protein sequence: CASSTGSLLNYEQYF.

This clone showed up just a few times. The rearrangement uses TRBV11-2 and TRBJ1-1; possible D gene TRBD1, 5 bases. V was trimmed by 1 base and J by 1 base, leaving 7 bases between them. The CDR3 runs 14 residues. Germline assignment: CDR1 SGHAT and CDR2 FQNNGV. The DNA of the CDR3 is TGTGCCAGCAGCTTAGTTGGACAGAACACTGAAGCTTTCTTT. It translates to CASSLVGQNTEAFF. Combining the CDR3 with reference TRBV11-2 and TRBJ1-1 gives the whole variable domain EAGVAQSPRYKIIEKRQSVAFWCNPISGHATLYWYQQILGQGPKLLIQFQNNGVVDDSQLPKDRFSAERLKGVDSTLKIQPAKLEDSAVYLCASSLVGQNTEAFFGQGTRLTVV.

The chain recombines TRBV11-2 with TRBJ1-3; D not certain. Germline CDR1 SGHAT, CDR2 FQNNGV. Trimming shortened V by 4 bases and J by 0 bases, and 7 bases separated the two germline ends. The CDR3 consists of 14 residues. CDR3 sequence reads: CASSSISSGNTIYF. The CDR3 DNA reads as TGTGCCAGCAGCTCTATAAGCTCTGGAAACACCATATATTTT.

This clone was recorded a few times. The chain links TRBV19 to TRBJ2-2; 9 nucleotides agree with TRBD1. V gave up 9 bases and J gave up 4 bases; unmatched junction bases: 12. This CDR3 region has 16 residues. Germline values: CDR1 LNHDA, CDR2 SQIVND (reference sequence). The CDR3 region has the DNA TGTGCCAGCAGAGTTACAGGGGGCGGAGGCACCGGGGAGCTGTTTTTT. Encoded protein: CASRVTGGGGTGELFF.

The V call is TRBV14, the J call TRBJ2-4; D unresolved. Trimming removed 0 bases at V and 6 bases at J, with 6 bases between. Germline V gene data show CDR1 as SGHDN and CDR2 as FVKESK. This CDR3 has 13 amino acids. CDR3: CASSQDWGNIQYF. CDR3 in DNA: TGTGCCAGCAGCCAAGATTGGGGAAACATTCAGTACTTC.

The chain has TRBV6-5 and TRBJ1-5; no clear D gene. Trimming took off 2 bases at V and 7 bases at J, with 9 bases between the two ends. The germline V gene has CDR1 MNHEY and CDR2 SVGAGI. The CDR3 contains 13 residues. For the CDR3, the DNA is TGTGCCAGCAGTTACGAGGGTATACAGCCCCAGCATTTT. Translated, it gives CASSYEGIQPQHF.

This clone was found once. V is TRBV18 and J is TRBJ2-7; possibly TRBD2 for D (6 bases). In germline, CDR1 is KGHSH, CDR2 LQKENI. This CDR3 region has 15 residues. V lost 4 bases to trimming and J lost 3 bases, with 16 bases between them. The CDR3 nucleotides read TGTGCCAGCTCACGGTGGGCAACCGGGGGCTACGAGCAGTACTTC. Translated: CASSRWATGGYEQYF. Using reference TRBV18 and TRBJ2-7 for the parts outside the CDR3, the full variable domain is NAGVMQNPRHLVRRRGQEARLRCSPMKGHSHVYWYRQLPEEGLKFMVYLQKENIIDESGMPKERFSAEFPKEGPSILRIQQVVRGDSAAYFCASSRWATGGYEQYFGPGTRLTVT.

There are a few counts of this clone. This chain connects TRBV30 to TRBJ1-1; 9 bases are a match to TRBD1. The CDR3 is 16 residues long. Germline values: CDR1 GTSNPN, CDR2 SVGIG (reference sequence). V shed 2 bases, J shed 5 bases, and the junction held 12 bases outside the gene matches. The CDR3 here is CAWSHPGQGIGTEAFF. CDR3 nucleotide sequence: TGTGCCTGGAGTCATCCGGGACAGGGTATTGGTACTGAAGCTTTCTTT.

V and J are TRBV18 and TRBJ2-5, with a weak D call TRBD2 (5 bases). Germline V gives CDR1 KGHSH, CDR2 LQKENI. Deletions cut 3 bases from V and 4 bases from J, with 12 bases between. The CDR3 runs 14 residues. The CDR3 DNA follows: TGTGCCAGCTCACCGCCGGGAAGTTCAGAGACCCAGTACTTC. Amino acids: CASSPPGSSETQYF.

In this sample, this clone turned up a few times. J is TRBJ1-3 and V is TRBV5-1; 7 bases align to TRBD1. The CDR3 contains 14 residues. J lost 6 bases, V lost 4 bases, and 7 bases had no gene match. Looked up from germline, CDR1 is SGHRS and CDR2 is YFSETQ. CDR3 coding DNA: TGCGCCAGCAGCGTAGACAGGGTTTCAAACACCATATATTTT. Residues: CASSVDRVSNTIYF. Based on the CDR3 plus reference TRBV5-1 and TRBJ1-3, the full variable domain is KAGVTQTPRYLIKTRGQQVTLSCSPISGHRSVSWYQQTPGQGLQFLFEYFSETQRNKGNFPGRFSGRQFSNSRSEMNVSTLELGDSALYLCASSVDRVSNTIYFGEGSWLTVV.

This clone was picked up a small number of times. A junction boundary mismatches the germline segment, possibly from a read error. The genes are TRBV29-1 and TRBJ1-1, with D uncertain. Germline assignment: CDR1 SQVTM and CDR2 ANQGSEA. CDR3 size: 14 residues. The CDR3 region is CSVVDIGENIEAFF. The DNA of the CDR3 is TGCAGCGTTGTGGATATCGGGGAGAACATTGAAGCTTTCTTT. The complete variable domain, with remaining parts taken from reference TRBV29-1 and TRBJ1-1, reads SAVISQKPSRDICQRGTSLTIQCQVDSQVTMMFWYRQQPGQSLTLIATANQGSEATYESGFVIDKFPISRPNLTFSTLTVSNMSPEDSSIYLCSVVDIGENIEAFFGQGTRLTVV.

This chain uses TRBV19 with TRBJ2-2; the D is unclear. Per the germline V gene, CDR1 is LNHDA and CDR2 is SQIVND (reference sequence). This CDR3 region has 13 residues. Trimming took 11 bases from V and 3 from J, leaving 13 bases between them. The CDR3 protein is CAARMGHTGELFF. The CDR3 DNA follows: TGTGCCGCTCGGATGGGTCACACCGGGGAGCTGTTTTTT. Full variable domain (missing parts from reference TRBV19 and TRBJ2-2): DGGITQSPKYLFRKEGQNVTLSCEQNLNHDAMYWYRQDPGQGLRLIYYSQIVNDFQKGDIAEGYSVSREKKESFPLTVTSAQKNPTAFYLCAARMGHTGELFFGEGSRLTVL.

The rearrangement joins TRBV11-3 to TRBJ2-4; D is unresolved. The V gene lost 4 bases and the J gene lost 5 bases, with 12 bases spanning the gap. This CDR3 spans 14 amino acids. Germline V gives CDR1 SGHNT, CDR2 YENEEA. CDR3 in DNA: TGTGCCAGCAGCTCACCATCAGAGGAAAACATTCAGTACTTC. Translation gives CASSSPSEENIQYF.

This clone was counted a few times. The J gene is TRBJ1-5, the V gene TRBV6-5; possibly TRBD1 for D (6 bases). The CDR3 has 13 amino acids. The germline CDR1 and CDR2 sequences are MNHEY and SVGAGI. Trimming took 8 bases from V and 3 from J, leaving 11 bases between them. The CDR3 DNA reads TGTGCCAGCTCCGGACAGAACAATCAGCCCCAGCATTTT. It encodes CASSGQNNQPQHF.

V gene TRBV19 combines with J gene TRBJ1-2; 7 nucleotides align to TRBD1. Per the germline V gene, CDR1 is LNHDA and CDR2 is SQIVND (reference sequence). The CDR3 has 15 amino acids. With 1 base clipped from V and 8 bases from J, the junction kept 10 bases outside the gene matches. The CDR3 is CASSIGPTGNRGYTF. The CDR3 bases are TGTGCCAGTAGTATAGGGCCGACAGGGAATCGCGGCTACACCTTC.

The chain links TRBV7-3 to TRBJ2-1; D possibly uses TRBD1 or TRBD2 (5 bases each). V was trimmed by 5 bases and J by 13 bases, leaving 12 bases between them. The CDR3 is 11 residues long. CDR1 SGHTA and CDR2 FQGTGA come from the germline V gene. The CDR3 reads CASSEGRRQFF. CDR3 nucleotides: TGTGCCAGCAGCGAGGGGAGAAGACAGTTCTTC.

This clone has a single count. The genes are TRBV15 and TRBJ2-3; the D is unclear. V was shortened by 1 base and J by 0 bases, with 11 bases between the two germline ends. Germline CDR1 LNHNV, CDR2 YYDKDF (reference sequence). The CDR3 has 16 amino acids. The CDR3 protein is CATSRATVRSTDTQYF. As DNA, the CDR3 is TGTGCCACCAGCAGAGCGACGGTGAGGAGCACAGATACGCAGTATTTT.

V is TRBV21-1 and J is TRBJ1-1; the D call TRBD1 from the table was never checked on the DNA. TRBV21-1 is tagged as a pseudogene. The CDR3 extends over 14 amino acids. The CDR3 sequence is CASSKAGITVEAFF. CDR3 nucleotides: TGTGCCAGCAGCAAAGCGGGCATAACAGTCGAAGCTTTCTTT.

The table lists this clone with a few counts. Written as DNA, the CDR3 is TGTGCCAGTAGTAACTTAGGGACCGGACAGTATGGCTACACCTTC. This codes for CASSNLGTGQYGYTF. The chain joins TRBV19 to TRBJ1-2, with D perhaps matching TRBD1 (6 bases). This CDR3 is 15 amino acids long. V was pared by 4 bases and J by 5 bases, with 17 bases between. CDR1 and CDR2 from the germline V gene are LNHDA and SQIVND (reference sequence).

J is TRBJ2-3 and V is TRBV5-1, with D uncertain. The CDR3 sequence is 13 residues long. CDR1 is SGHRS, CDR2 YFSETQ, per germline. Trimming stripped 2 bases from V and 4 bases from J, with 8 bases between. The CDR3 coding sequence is TGCGCCAGCAGCTTCGATGGAGCAGATACGCAGTATTTT. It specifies CASSFDGADTQYF.

The CDR3 reads CASSLMGNYEQYF. CDR3 nucleotides: TGTGCCAGCAGCTTAATGGGGAATTACGAGCAGTACTTC. The genes are TRBV7-9 and TRBJ2-7; D ambiguous. The germline V gene has CDR1 SEHNR and CDR2 FQNEAQ (reference sequence). V gave up 2 bases and J gave up 4 bases, with 9 bases separating them. This CDR3 has 13 amino acids.

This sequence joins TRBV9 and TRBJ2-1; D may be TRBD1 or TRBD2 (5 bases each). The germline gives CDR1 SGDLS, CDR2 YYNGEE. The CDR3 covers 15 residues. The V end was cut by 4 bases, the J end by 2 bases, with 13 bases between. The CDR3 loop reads CASSPGGSTYNEQFF. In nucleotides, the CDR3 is TGTGCCAGCAGCCCTGGGGGTAGCACCTACAATGAGCAGTTCTTC.

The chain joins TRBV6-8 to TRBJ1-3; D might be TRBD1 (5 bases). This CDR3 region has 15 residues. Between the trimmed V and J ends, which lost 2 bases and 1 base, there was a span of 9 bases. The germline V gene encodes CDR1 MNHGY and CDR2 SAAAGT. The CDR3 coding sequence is TGTGCCAGCAGTTACCGGGGGGGATCTGGAAACACCATATATTTT. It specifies CASSYRGGSGNTIYF.